This record covers a single TCR beta chain. What antigen it recognizes has not been identified. Per-base quality was not reported, and no clone a single base away is much larger than it. This sample was included in a study of T-cell memory formation after mild COVID-19 (dated by TCRdb to the early 2020s). A note on the overall study: Most TCR sequence clusters were specific to one of the two donors. The cohort was made up of two young adult volunteers, one female and one male, who were previously healthy. In a couple of donors, T-cell clones that expanded and contracted after mild COVID-19 were followed by sequencing TCRalpha and TCRbeta repertoires longitudinally.

Broader findings and caveats from the paper: Contracting CD4+ clones appeared mostly in the CM and EM memory subsets, whereas CD8+ clones were enriched in EMRA. The study covered only a couple of mild cases, and larger cohorts including severe cases with pre-infection samples were considered necessary. Clones contracting from day 15 to 85 had balanced CD4/CD8 phenotypes, while a second wave expanding from day 15 to 37 was biased towards CD4+. SARS-CoV-2 specificity of the second-wave clones peaking on day 37 was not confirmed. Some responding clones were detected in pre-infection memory, which suggested that pre-existing cross-reactive memory T cells had joined the SARS-CoV-2 response.

PBMCs were isolated by Ficoll-Paque density gradient centrifugation. Inclusive of the bounding cysteine and phenylalanine, the CDR3 is 15 residues long. CDR3 DNA only is kept here, 45 bases in frame from base 1. Compared with germline, V lacks 3 bases and J lacks 7 bases; bases without a gene match: 8. For CDR1 and CDR2, the germline V gene lists LGHNA and YSLEER. The data were produced on an Illumina NovaSeq 6000. Using 5'RACE with constant-segment primers, TCRalpha and TCRbeta cDNA libraries were constructed, with sample barcodes and unique molecular identifiers added in the process. Trizol reagent was used to extract RNA from every sample. Library amplification was performed in two PCR steps, and a second sample barcode and Illumina TruSeq adapters were introduced in the second step. Sequencing of the libraries was done on an Illumina NovaSeq, producing 2 x 150 bp paired-end reads. Per the source publication's procedure: Reads were demultiplexed and collapsed into UMI-guided consensus sequences with migec v1.2.7. With mixcr v2.1.11, UMI consensuses were aligned to TRA and TRB V and J templates and assembled into clonotypes. Clonotypes were classified as expanded or contracted when called significant by both edgeR and NoisET, with noise models trained on biological replicates. For edgeR calls, a false discovery rate-adjusted p below 0.01 and a log2 fold-change threshold of 1 were applied. PCA with hierarchical clustering of max-normalized trajectories of the 1000 most abundant clonotypes was used as exploratory dynamics analysis. Separately sequenced CD4+ and CD8+ repertoires were used to assign the CD4 or CD8 phenotype of responding clones. TCRdb handled the public reads itself, with Q25 trimming in fastp and clone calling in MiXCR, and kept productive beta chains. Here each entry gathers all rows of one CDR3 protein and keeps the most common genes and DNA. The V and J calls were not made by the authors but by TCRdb's processing. Within this sample are approximately 290,000 distinct CDR3 sequences, with about 16% of them counted one time only. The top ten clonotypes cover roughly a fifth of the sample.

The receptor chain draws on TRBV4-3 and TRBJ2-1, and 8 junctional nucleotides match TRBD1. This clonotype was sampled from a man between 18 and 29 years old who had mild COVID-19 (a few samples of this study predate the infection). The sample titles of this study are shuffled in the database, so cell type and time point are left out; the donor was told from shared clones. The sample was PBMCs or a T cell subset sorted from them (not recorded which). The CDR3 region reads CASSHQTGVGNEQFF. The DNA sequence follows: TGCGCCAGCAGCCACCAGACAGGGGTTGGGAATGAGCAGTTCTTC.